The source of this T cell receptor (beta chain) is a study of response to subunit inactivated influenza vaccine. MiXCR was run by TCRdb on the RT-PCR reads, yielding one entry per CDR3 protein. The data hold around 470,000 distinct CDR3 sequences, with 7.2% observed a single time. V was pared by 3 bases and J by 6 bases, with 10 bases between. Germline V CDR1 and CDR2: LGHNA, YSLEER. The CDR3 sequence is 13 residues long. This TCR was sampled from a man aged 50-75 years who received an inactivated influenza vaccine. The chain joins TRBV4-3 to TRBJ2-3; tentative D call: TRBD1 (5 bases). The sequencing here drew on PBMCs from blood, taken less than 30 months after vaccination. The CDR3 is CASSQQGPDTQYF. CDR3 sequence (DNA): TGCGCCAGCAGCCAGCAGGGCCCCGATACGCAGTATTTT.